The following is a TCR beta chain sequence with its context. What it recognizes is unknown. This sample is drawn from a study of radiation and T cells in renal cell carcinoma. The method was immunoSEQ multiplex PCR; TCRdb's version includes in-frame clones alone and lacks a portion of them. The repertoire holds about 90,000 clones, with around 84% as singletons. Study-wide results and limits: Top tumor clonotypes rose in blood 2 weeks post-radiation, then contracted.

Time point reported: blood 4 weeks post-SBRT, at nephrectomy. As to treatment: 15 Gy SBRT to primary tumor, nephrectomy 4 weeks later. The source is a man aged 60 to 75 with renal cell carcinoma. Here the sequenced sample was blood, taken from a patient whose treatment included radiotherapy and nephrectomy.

The CDR3 reads CASSPGTGIYEQYF. CDR3 coding DNA: TGTGCCAGTAGCCCCGGGACAGGGATCTACGAGCAGTACTTC. The chain combines TRBV19 with TRBJ2-7, with 9 bases matching TRBD1. V was clipped by 6 bases and J by 3 bases; unmatched bases: 6. The CDR3 spans 14 residues. Germline loops: CDR1 LNHDA, CDR2 SQIVND (reference sequence).